This T cell receptor (beta chain) was captured in a study of T cells of healthy individuals (dated 2018 in TCRdb). Libraries were made using 5' RACE. Sequencing instrument: Illumina MiSeq. Using fastp at Q25 and MiXCR, TCRdb reprocessed the public reads and kept productive beta chains. Identical CDR3 proteins give one entry, which carries the most common genes and DNA. Across this sample there are about 96,000 distinct CDR3 sequences, with roughly a sixth seen only once. The leading ten clones occupy over 5% of the sample. The junction shows trimming of 0 bases on V and 2 bases on J, and the gene matches do not reach 7 bases of it. Based on the germline V gene, the CDR1 and CDR2 sequences are MNHEY and SVGAGI. From its cysteine to its phenylalanine, the CDR3 spans 18 amino acids. Left in the record is the CDR3 DNA by itself, 54 bases read in frame from the first base. This clonotype was seen only a few times. This clone's antigen is unknown. No base quality values were provided; no much bigger clone lies one nucleotide off.

The receptor comes from a human donor in good health. Rearrangement joined TRBV6-5 to TRBJ2-3, and 11 bases in between align with TRBD2. CDR3 region: CASSYSVASGGTTDTQYF. The nucleotides read TGTGCCAGCAGTTACTCTGTGGCTAGCGGGGGGACCACAGATACGCAGTATTTT.